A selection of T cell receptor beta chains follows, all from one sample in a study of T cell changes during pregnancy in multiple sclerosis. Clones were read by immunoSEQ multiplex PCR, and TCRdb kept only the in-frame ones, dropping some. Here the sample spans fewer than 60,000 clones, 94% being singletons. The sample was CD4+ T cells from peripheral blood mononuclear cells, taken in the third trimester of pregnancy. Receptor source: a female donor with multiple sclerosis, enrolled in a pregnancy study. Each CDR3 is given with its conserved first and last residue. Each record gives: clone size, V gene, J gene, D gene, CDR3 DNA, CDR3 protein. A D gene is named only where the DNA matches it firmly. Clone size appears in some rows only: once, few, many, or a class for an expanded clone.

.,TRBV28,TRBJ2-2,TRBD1,TGTGCCACCAACAGGGGGGAGGTCTTAAGCGGGGAGCTGTTTTTT,CATNRGEVLSGELFF
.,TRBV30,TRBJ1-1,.,TGTGCCTGGAGGGGAGGTTTAAACACTGAAGCTTTCTTT,CAWRGGLNTEAFF
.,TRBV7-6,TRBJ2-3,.,TGTGCCAGCAGCTCTCGACAGGTCGTAAGCACAGATACGCAGTATTTT,CASSSRQVVSTDTQYF
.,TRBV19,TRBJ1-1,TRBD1,TGTGCCAGTAGTATAGTAAACAGGGGTAACACTGAAGCTTTCTTT,CASSIVNRGNTEAFF
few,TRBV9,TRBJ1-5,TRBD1,TGTGCCAGCAGCGTAGGGACAGGGGCTAATCAGCCCCAGCATTTT,CASSVGTGANQPQHF
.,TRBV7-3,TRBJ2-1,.,TGTGCCAGCAGCTTAATGTCTAGCTCCTACAATGAGCAGTTCTTC,CASSLMSSSYNEQFF
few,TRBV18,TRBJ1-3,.,TGTGCCAGCTCACCGGGGGGGTCCTCTGGAAACACCATATATTTT,CASSPGGSSGNTIYF
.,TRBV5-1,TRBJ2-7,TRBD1,TGCGCCAGCAAGGAGGACAGGGGCTTAACCTACGAGCAGTACTTC,CASKEDRGLTYEQYF
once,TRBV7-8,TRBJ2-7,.,TGTGCCAGCAGCTCCCCATGGGACAAACGCTACGAGCAGTACTTC,CASSSPWDKRYEQYF
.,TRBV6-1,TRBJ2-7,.,TGTGCCAGCAATCCTGTAGGGACTTCCTACGAGCAGTACTTC,CASNPVGTSYEQYF
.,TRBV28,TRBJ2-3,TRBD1,TGTGCCAGCAGTTTAATAGTTCCTCCTGGACAGGTATTCCCAGATACGCAGTATTTT,CASSLIVPPGQVFPDTQYF
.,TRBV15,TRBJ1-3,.,TGTGCCACCAGCAGAGATCCGAGGGGGACCATATATTTT,CATSRDPRGTIYF
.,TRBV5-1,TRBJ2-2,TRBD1,TGCGCCAGCAGCCCGACAGGGGGTCCCACCGGGGAGCTGTTTTTT,CASSPTGGPTGELFF
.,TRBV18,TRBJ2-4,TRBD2,TGTGCCAGCTCGGCGGGACTAGCGGGGGCGTCCAAAAACATTCAGTACTTC,CASSAGLAGASKNIQYF
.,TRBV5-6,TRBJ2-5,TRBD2,TGTGCCAGCAGCCGGAGGAGGGGACTAGCGGCCTTTCAAGAGACCCAGTACTTC,CASSRRRGLAAFQETQYF
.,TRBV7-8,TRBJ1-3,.,TGTGCCAGCAGCTTCCAGGACAGAACTGGAAACACCATATATTTT,CASSFQDRTGNTIYF
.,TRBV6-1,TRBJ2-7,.,TGTGCCAGCAGTGAATGGCGGGGTCGGGAGCAGTACTTC,CASSEWRGREQYF
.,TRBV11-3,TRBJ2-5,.,TGTGCCAGCAGCTTTCCACTTATCTCCCAAGAGACCCAGTACTTC,CASSFPLISQETQYF
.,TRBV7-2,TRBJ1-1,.,TGTGCCAGCAGCTTAGACAGGAACACTGAAGCTTTCTTT,CASSLDRNTEAFF
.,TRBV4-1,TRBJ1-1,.,TGCGCCAGCAGCCAAGATCGTGCCAGACTAGAAGCTTTCTTT,CASSQDRARLEAFF
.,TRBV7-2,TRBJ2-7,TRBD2,TGTGCCAGCAGCTTAGGGCTAGCGGGAGAACAGTACTTC,CASSLGLAGEQYF
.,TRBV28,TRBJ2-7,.,TGTGCCAGCAGTTTAGGTTCAGGGATCAGATCCTACGAGCAGTACTTC,CASSLGSGIRSYEQYF
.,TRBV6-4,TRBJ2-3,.,TGTGCCAGCAGTGACAGGGGTCTTTCAGATACGCAGTATTTT,CASSDRGLSDTQYF
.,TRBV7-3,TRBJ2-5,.,TGTGCCAGCAGCCAAAGATTCGGGAAGACCCAGTACTTC,CASSQRFGKTQYF
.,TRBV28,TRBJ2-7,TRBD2,TGTGCCAGCACCATAGGGACTAGCGGGACATACGAGCAGTACTTC,CASTIGTSGTYEQYF
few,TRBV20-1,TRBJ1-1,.,TGCAGAGTGGCCGGGGGCACTGAAGCTTTCTTT,CRVAGGTEAFF
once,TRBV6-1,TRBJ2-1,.,TGTGCCAGCACCTTACAGACAGATGAGCAGTTCTTC,CASTLQTDEQFF
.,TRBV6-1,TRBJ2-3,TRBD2,TGTGCCAGCAGTGAGCGATCTAGCGGGAGTATCACAGATACGCAGTATTTT,CASSERSSGSITDTQYF
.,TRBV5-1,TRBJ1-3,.,TGCGCCAGCAGCTTGGGGTCGTTAGACACCATATATTTT,CASSLGSLDTIYF